The 6 T cell receptor beta chains below all came from one sample that was sequenced in a study of T cell repertoires in cytomegalovirus infection. A single record per CDR3 protein comes from TCRdb applying MiXCR to the reads. The repertoire has around 280,000 distinct CDR3 sequences, about a tenth of them found once; the top ten carry more than 2.5%. The sample was PBMCs. Receptor source: a human donor in good health (CMV status not recorded). Some clones in this sample may be carry-over from other donors' samples.

This clonotype has a count of ten or more. The V call is TRBV29-1, the J call TRBJ1-2, with 7 positions matching TRBD1. The CDR3 length is 18 residues. Germline V gives CDR1 SQVTM, CDR2 ANQGSEA. V was pared by 4 bases and J by 0 bases, with 17 bases of the junction left unmatched. The CDR3 protein is CSVVGITGERTPNYGYTF. DNA for the CDR3: TGCAGCGTTGTGGGGATAACAGGGGAGAGGACCCCTAACTATGGCTACACCTTC.

This clonotype was found many times. The chain employs TRBV5-5 and TRBJ2-2, with TRBD1 identical over 9 bases. Germline CDR1 and CDR2: SGHKS and YYEKEE (reference sequence). The CDR3 length is 16 residues. V gave up 1 base and J gave up 5 bases; unmatched junction bases: 6. The CDR3 sequence: CASSLIPGQGTGELFF. The CDR3 DNA reads as TGTGCCAGCAGCTTGATCCCAGGACAGGGGACCGGGGAGCTGTTTTTT. Using reference TRBV5-5 and TRBJ2-2 for the parts outside the CDR3, the full variable domain is DAGVTQSPTHLIKTRGQQVTLRCSPISGHKSVSWYQQVLGQGPQFIFQYYEKEERGRGNFPDRFSARQFPNYSSELNVNALLLGDSALYLCASSLIPGQGTGELFFGEGSRLTVL.

This clonotype has more than one count but fewer than ten. The rearrangement joins TRBV2 to TRBJ2-2; no clear D gene. From germline, CDR1 is SNHLY and CDR2 FYNNEI. CDR3 length: 13 residues. The germline V and J ends were trimmed by 5 bases and 8 bases, with 12 bases remaining between them. The CDR3 is CASSTLAAGELFF. CDR3 in DNA: TGTGCCAGCAGTACCCTTGCAGCGGGGGAGCTGTTTTTT.

This clonotype has a count of ten or more. The chain joins TRBV28 to TRBJ1-6, with no clear D. V lost 0 bases and J 4 bases, leaving 7 bases between the germline ends. The germline V gene encodes CDR1 MDHEN and CDR2 SYDVKM. The CDR3 is made up of 15 amino acids. CDR3 loop: CASSLWGSYNSPLHF. DNA for the CDR3: TGTGCCAGCAGTTTATGGGGCTCTTATAATTCACCCCTCCACTTT.

This clonotype was seen many times. The rearrangement links TRBV6-5 to TRBJ1-5; D might be TRBD1 (6 bases). V gave up 6 bases and J gave up 0 bases, with 9 bases separating them. Germline CDR1 reads MNHEY; CDR2 reads SVGAGI. The CDR3 runs to 14 residues. CDR3 DNA sequence: TGTGCCAGCAGGGGGACATTTAGCAATCAGCCCCAGCATTTT. This sequence encodes CASRGTFSNQPQHF.

This clonotype appeared many times. The rearrangement links TRBV7-2 to TRBJ2-5, with D unclear. Trimming took off 5 bases at V and 2 bases at J, with 3 bases between the two ends. Germline lookup yields CDR1 SGHTA and CDR2 FQGNSA. CDR3 length: 11 amino acids. CDR3 sequence (DNA): TGTGCCAGCAGCAAGCAAGAGACCCAGTACTTC. Its translation: CASSKQETQYF.